This passage covers 12 T cell receptor beta chains from one sample sequenced in a study of T cell responses to AZD1222 COVID-19 vaccine. Produced via immunoSEQ multiplex PCR; TCRdb's table is partial and in-frame only. The sample has about 120,000 clones, roughly 87% seen once. This specimen was peripheral blood, taken on day 0 of AZD1222 vaccination. The receptor source for this set is an adult in good health.

J is TRBJ1-6 and V is TRBV6-5; 9 positions agree with TRBD1. The CDR3 spans 15 residues. Germline-derived CDR1 and CDR2 are MNHEY and SVGAGI. V trimming: 6 bases; J trimming: 8 bases; junction bases outside the gene matches: 8. This CDR3 is CASRVTGGGYSPLHF. Here the CDR3 DNA reads TGTGCCAGCAGGGTGACAGGGGGTGGGTATTCACCCCTCCACTTT.

J is TRBJ2-1 and V is TRBV24-1, with D unresolved. The V gene lost 0 bases and the J gene lost 2 bases, with 13 bases spanning the gap. The CDR3 runs to 17 residues. Germline V lookup: CDR1 KGHDR, CDR2 SFDVKD. The CDR3 bases are TGTGCCACCAGTGATTTGTACAGTGGCGACGCCTACAATGAGCAGTTCTTC. Amino acid sequence: CATSDLYSGDAYNEQFF.

This chain links TRBV5-8 with TRBJ1-2; D gene unclear. Germline V gene sequence: CDR1 SGHTS, CDR2 YDEGEE. Trimming pared 4 bases from V and 8 bases from J, leaving 15 bases between. The CDR3 is 13 residues long. DNA of the CDR3: TGTGCCAGCAGCCCCACCCGCAAGGACGGCTACACCTTC. Amino acid sequence: CASSPTRKDGYTF.

The gene calls are TRBV4-2 and TRBJ1-4; D perhaps matches TRBD1 (5 bases). The CDR3 loop spans 16 amino acids. Trimming left V 2 bases short and J 5 bases short, with 15 bases between. CDR1 is LGHNA and CDR2 is YNFKEQ in the germline V gene. CDR3 sequence reads: CASSQLSGRANEKLFF. The CDR3 bases are TGTGCCAGCAGCCAACTCTCAGGGAGGGCGAATGAAAAACTGTTTTTT.

This rearrangement joins TRBV28 to TRBJ2-1; no clear D gene. CDR1 and CDR2 from the germline V gene are MDHEN and SYDVKM. V was clipped by 7 bases and J by 8 bases, with 15 bases between them. The CDR3 runs to 13 residues. DNA for the CDR3: TGTGCCAGCAAGAGACCCGCTAGTGATGAGCAGTTCTTC. Translating gives CASKRPASDEQFF.

The chain links TRBV5-5 to TRBJ1-3; TRBD1 matches 11 bases. CDR3 length equals 16 residues. Losses at the gene ends were 4 bases for V and 4 bases for J; bases not matched to a gene: 7. The germline CDR1 and CDR2 sequences are SGHKS and YYEKEE (reference sequence). The CDR3 bases are TGTGCCAGCAGCCAAGGACAGGGGGCCGGAGGAAACACCATATATTTT. Protein sequence: CASSQGQGAGGNTIYF.

The sample holds one count of this clone. The CDR3: CASSPPPPTDGNTIYF. The CDR3 DNA reads as TGTGCCAGCAGTCCTCCCCCCCCCACGGATGGAAACACCATATATTTT. The J gene is TRBJ1-3, the V gene TRBV28; D remains unclear. This CDR3 comprises 16 residues. CDR1 is MDHEN, CDR2 SYDVKM, per germline. V lost 5 bases, J lost 3 bases, and 17 bases lay in between.

The chain combines TRBV7-9 with TRBJ2-7; D is undetermined. CDR3 size: 15 residues. V was clipped by 1 base and J by 0 bases, with 10 bases between them. CDR1 SEHNR and CDR2 FQNEAQ come from the germline V gene (reference sequence). This CDR3 reads CASSLEGRSSYEQYF. In DNA, the CDR3 is TGTGCCAGCAGCTTAGAAGGCAGAAGCTCCTACGAGCAGTACTTC.

J is TRBJ2-7 and V is TRBV7-9; D not certain. Germline V lookup: CDR1 SEHNR, CDR2 FQNEAQ (reference sequence). The CDR3 is 15 residues long. V was pared by 4 bases and J by 1 base, with 14 bases between. DNA of the CDR3: TGTGCCAGCAGCTCCGTGTCTTCGTTTTCCTACGAGCAGTACTTC. It codes for CASSSVSSFSYEQYF.

V and J are TRBV5-6 and TRBJ1-5; the D is unclear. The CDR3 has 15 residues. Germline V CDR1 and CDR2: SGHDT, YYEEEE. V lost 1 base and J lost 3, with 11 bases in between. Here the CDR3 reads CASSLFTPANQPQHF. In DNA, the CDR3 is TGTGCCAGCAGCTTGTTTACACCAGCCAATCAGCCCCAGCATTTT.

The V gene is TRBV5-1, the J gene TRBJ2-7; no definite D call. This CDR3 region has 14 residues. Germline V CDR1 and CDR2: SGHRS, YFSETQ. V lost 0 bases and J lost 7, with 14 bases in between. CDR3 sequence reads: CASSLGPNGLEQYF. DNA for the CDR3: TGCGCCAGCAGCTTGGGACCTAACGGGTTGGAGCAGTACTTC.

This sequence joins TRBV3-1 (or the pseudogene TRBV3-2) and TRBJ2-7; 7 bases line up with TRBD2. V was clipped by 3 bases and J by 3 bases; unmatched bases: 5. Germline values: CDR1 LGHDT, CDR2 YNNKEL (reference sequence). The CDR3 totals 14 residues. In DNA form, the CDR3 reads TGTGCCAGCAGCCAGGTGGGGGGGTTCTACGAGCAGTACTTC. It codes for CASSQVGGFYEQYF.